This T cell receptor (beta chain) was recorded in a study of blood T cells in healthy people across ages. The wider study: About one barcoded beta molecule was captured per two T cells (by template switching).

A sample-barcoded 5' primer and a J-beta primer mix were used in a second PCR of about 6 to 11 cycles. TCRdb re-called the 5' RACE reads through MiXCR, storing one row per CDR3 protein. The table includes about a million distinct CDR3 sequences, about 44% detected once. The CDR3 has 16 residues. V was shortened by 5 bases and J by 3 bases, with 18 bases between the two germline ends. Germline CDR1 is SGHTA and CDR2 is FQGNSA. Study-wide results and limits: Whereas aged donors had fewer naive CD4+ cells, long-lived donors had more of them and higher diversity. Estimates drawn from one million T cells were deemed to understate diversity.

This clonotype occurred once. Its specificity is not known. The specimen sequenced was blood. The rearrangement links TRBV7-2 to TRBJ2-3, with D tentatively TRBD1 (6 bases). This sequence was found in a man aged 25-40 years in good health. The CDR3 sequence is CASSRGRGGGTDTQYF. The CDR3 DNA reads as TGTGCCAGCAGCCGAGGACGAGGGGGTGGGACAGATACGCAGTATTTT.